The 15 T cell receptor beta chains reported below all come from one sample, sequenced in a study of CXCR3-negative and CXCR3-positive naive CD8 T cells. Libraries of TRB cDNA were made by 5' RACE and carried UMIs. TCRdb reanalyzed the 5' RACE reads, giving one entry per CDR3 protein sequence and no DNA. This sample lists about 38,000 distinct CDR3 sequences; its ten largest clones have about 14%. The sequenced material came from memory CD8+ T cells from blood. These receptors all come from a human donor in good health. Some clones in this sample may be carry-over from other donors' samples.

The V and J genes are TRBV2 and TRBJ2-5; with no DNA, the TCRdb D assignment of TRBD1 cannot be verified. The CDR3 is 13 residues long. Germline V gives CDR1 SNHLY, CDR2 FYNNEI. CDR3: CASPGQGLETQYF.

The chain links TRBV29-1 to TRBJ2-7; lacking DNA, the TRBD2 call made by TCRdb goes unchecked. CDR1 is SQVTM and CDR2 is ANQGSEA in the germline V gene. The CDR3 is made up of 14 amino acids. The CDR3 is CSVEVEATSYEQYF.

The chain has TRBV29-1 and TRBJ2-7. This CDR3 spans 13 amino acids. The V gene's germline CDR1 is SQVTM and CDR2 ANQGSEA. The CDR3 protein is CSVESETSYEQYF.

The chain uses TRBV29-1 and TRBJ1-1; TCRdb selects TRBD1, and the lack of DNA leaves this call unchecked. Germline V gene sequence: CDR1 SQVTM, CDR2 ANQGSEA. This CDR3 comprises 14 residues. CDR3 sequence reads: CSVGRGQLNTEAFF.

The chain combines TRBV29-1 with TRBJ2-5; TCRdb names TRBD1, which stays unverified in the absence of DNA. The germline V gene has CDR1 SQVTM and CDR2 ANQGSEA. This CDR3 is built from 14 residues. This chain's CDR3 is CSVRGTGVRETQYF.

This rearrangement joins TRBV7-9 to TRBJ2-1; lacking DNA, the TRBD1 call made by TCRdb goes unchecked. The length of the CDR3 is 13 residues. Germline CDR1 SEHNR, CDR2 FQNEAQ (reference sequence). CDR3 in amino acids: CASSSGNYNEQFF.

This chain connects TRBV14 to TRBJ2-5; no DNA is available, so the TRBD1 call from TCRdb remains unchecked. The CDR3 is 15 amino acids. Germline CDR1 is SGHDN and CDR2 is FVKESK. The chain's CDR3 is CASRLTGTPEETQYF.

The rearrangement links TRBV5-1 to TRBJ2-1. The CDR3 length is 14 residues. Germline loops: CDR1 SGHRS, CDR2 YFSETQ. The CDR3 sequence: CASSLSGLINEQSF.

CDR3 sequence: CASSYGETEAFF. The chain links TRBV6-6 to TRBJ1-1. There are 12 residues in the CDR3. Germline V lookup: CDR1 MNHNY, CDR2 SVGAGI (reference sequence).

The CDR3 spells CASSYMGGPGELFF. The chain is built from TRBV12-3 or TRBV12-4 and TRBJ2-2. CDR3 size: 14 residues.

The chain is built from TRBV5-5 and TRBJ2-7; the D call from TCRdb, TRBD1, cannot be confirmed without DNA. The CDR3 is 12 amino acids. Germline loops: CDR1 SGHKS, CDR2 YYEKEE (reference sequence). CDR3 loop: CASSLIGDEQYF.

CDR3 region: CASRQIYNSPLHF. The rearrangement joins TRBV28 to TRBJ1-6; there is no DNA to check the TCRdb D call of TRBD1. This CDR3 contains 13 residues. Germline V gene lookup returns CDR1 MDHEN and CDR2 SYDVKM.

The rearrangement joins TRBV27 to TRBJ2-7; TCRdb calls TRBD1, which cannot be checked without DNA. Germline lookup yields CDR1 MNHEY and CDR2 SMNVEV (reference sequence). The CDR3 loop spans 18 amino acids. CDR3 protein: CASSLMDSNPFPSYEQYF.

The chain couples TRBV4-2 to TRBJ1-2; TCRdb returns TRBD1, unconfirmable since there is no DNA. The CDR3 has 14 amino acids. Per the germline V gene, CDR1 is LGHNA and CDR2 is YNFKEQ. The CDR3 here is CASSQESGRDGYTF.

J is TRBJ2-4 and V is TRBV28; TCRdb names TRBD2, which stays unverified in the absence of DNA. The CDR3 consists of 18 residues. Germline CDR1 reads MDHEN; CDR2 reads SYDVKM. CDR3 residues: CASSPGTSGSSAKNIQYF.